This TCR beta chain is from a study of monozygotic twins with inflammatory bowel disease (dated by TCRdb to the late 2010s). About the full investigation: The full study comprised around 30 monozygotic twin pairs: nine German pairs (four IBD-concordant, five IBD-discordant) and 19 IBD-discordant Danish pairs. Each individual had, on average, about 151 000 unique TCRalpha sequences and 181 000 unique TCRbeta sequences available for analysis. The search for disease-associated traits relied mainly on comparing, within discordant pairs, IBD patients with their genetically identical healthy co-twins.

Remarks on this clonotype: No cognate antigen has been identified for it.

The method behind the library was 5' RACE. The input for every TCR library was around 3.5 ug of total RNA. cDNA was synthesized with SMARTScribe reverse transcriptase in eight separate reactions per sample. During cDNA synthesis, unique molecular identifiers containing a 6-nucleotide sample barcode were introduced by template switching. Two nested PCRs of about 16 and 10 cycles amplified the TCRalpha and TCRbeta cDNA, and bead purification followed each PCR. Before amplification, the cDNA was both treated with uracil DNA-glycosylase and purified with the QIAquick PCR purification kit. The second PCR was the step at which Illumina TruSeq-compatible adapters and sample-specific barcodes were added. Library quality and concentration were checked on TapeStation and Qubit, and libraries were pooled at roughly 5.1 ng each. The pooled libraries were sequenced with 2 x 100 bp reads and custom sequencing primers on an Illumina HiSeq2500 single-index Rapid Run. As for the original processing: MiGEC version 1.2.6 was used for UMI-based consensus assembly, which corrected PCR and sequencing errors. MiXCR version 2.1.1 was used for V(D)J alignment, clonotype assembly and CDR3 extraction. To normalise gene usage, clonotype sharing and MAIT/NKT TCR abundance, the top 1000, 10 000 and 20 000 clonotypes in each sample were analysed. After downsampling to 27 000 UMIs, diversity was calculated as the inverse Simpson index using the vegan R package. Paired Mann-Whitney U tests on discordant twin pairs were used, with Benjamini-Hochberg multiple-testing correction. Through TCRdb reprocessing, the reads give one entry per CDR3 protein sequence; DNA is omitted. These V and J calls are TCRdb output, not the study's own analysis. The table for this sample lists a few hundred thousand distinct CDR3 sequences. The ten largest make up 1.6% of the sample.

Study-wide conclusions, independent of this receptor: Compared with healthy twins, IBD patients had fewer clonotypes in common with other individuals, a difference most pronounced in patients showing signs of disease activity. Different T cell subtypes could not be distinguished in the analysis. IBD patients had lower TCRbeta repertoire diversity, measured by the inverse Simpson index, than their healthy co-twins. The results gave no support for a single strong signal or clonotype linked to IBD. Repertoire similarity did not differ between concordant and discordant twins, which could be due to limited statistical power. Because patients were on differing immunosuppressive treatments, the repertoires may have picked up extra background noise and inter-individual variability.

From the germline V gene, CDR1 is SGHRS and CDR2 is YFSETQ. Measured from the cysteine to the phenylalanine, the CDR3 is 12 residues long. No coding sequence is recorded. From each donor, an approximately 2.3 ml peripheral blood sample was drawn into PAXgene tubes and stored at -80 degrees C. Without T cell sorting, total RNA was isolated from whole blood using the PAXgene blood miRNA kit on an automated QIAcube. Peripheral blood from monozygotic twin pairs, either concordant or discordant for inflammatory bowel disease, underwent deep TCRalpha and TCRbeta repertoire profiling that used unique molecular barcoding. Smoking habits were recorded for all twin pairs, with individuals classified as current, former or never smokers.

The sequence is built from TRBV5-1 and TRBJ2-1; TCRdb designates TRBD2, a call that cannot be tested without DNA. The TCR was taken from a human donor with ulcerative colitis or Crohn's disease, or a healthy co-twin of an affected twin (not recorded which). The source material was blood. The CDR3 region has the sequence CANPLGWGEQFF.